This T cell receptor beta chain was documented in a study of CD8 T cells in ankylosing spondylitis. This clonotype was detected ten times or more. Its specificity is unknown. This CDR3 has 17 amino acids. In germline, CDR1 is MNHEY, CDR2 SVGAGI. The V end lost 0 bases, the J end lost 0 bases, and 9 bases lay between the germline ends. TCRdb reanalysed the 5' RACE reads using MiXCR and keeps one entry per CDR3 protein. The sample holds roughly 250,000 distinct CDR3 sequences; approximately 9% are singletons and the top ten take over 6.5%. Findings and limits, study-wide: What seemed typical of ankylosing spondylitis blood was a TCR beta motif built from eight highly homologous variants.

The chain recombines TRBV6-5 with TRBJ2-6; no firm D call. The sequenced material came from blood, either unsorted or a sorted T cell fraction (not recorded which). The receptor was isolated from a male donor with ankylosing spondylitis or in good health (not recorded which). Written as DNA, the CDR3 is TGTGCCAGCAGTTACTCCCCTCCCTACTCTGGGGCCAACGTCCTGACTTTC. Translated: CASSYSPPYSGANVLTF.